This record covers a single T cell receptor beta chain. The antigen is undetermined. This specimen belongs to a study of CD8+ T cells in alopecia areata. Isolation of CD4+ and CD8+ T cells from PBMCs was achieved by sorting. As the sequencing template, cDNA was produced by extracting RNA and reverse transcribing it. Produced via immunoSEQ multiplex PCR; TCRdb's table is partial and in-frame only. Of around 190,000 clones listed, approximately 53% are singletons. Germline V gene data show CDR1 as LNHDA and CDR2 as SQIVND (reference sequence). V lost 6 bases and J lost 6; bases outside the gene matches: 9. This CDR3 comprises 15 residues. Findings of the study overall: Normal skin's resident alphabeta T cells are sequenced alongside lesional scalp T cells. Affected scalp, especially in alopecia totalis/universalis, had a higher clonality than normal scalp did. Compared with mice, patients displayed less clear TCR sharing, possibly for HLA-related reasons.

This chain uses TRBV19 with TRBJ1-5; 9 nucleotides line up with TRBD1. The sequence was collected from a human donor in good health. Sample: CD8+ T cells sorted from blood. CDR3 sequence (DNA): TGTGCCAGTAGCCCTTTACAGGGGGCGGTTCAGCCCCAGCATTTT. It encodes CASSPLQGAVQPQHF.